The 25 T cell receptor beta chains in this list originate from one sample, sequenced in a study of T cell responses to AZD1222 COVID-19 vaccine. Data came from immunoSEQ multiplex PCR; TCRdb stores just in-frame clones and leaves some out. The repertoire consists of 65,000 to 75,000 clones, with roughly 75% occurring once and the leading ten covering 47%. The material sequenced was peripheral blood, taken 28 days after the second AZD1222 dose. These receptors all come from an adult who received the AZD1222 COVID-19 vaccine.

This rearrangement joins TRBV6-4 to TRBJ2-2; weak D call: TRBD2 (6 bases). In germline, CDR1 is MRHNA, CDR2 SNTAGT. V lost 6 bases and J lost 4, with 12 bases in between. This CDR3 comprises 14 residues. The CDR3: CASRSEGSTGELFF. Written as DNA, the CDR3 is TGTGCCAGCAGATCGGAGGGCTCCACCGGGGAGCTGTTTTTT.

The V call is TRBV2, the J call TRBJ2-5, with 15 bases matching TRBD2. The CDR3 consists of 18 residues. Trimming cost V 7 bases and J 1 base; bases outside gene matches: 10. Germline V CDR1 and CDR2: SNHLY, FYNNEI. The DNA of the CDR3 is TGTGCCAGCAATCCGGGACTAGCGGGGGGCTTGGGCCAAGAGACCCAGTACTTC. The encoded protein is CASNPGLAGGLGQETQYF.

The CDR3 protein is CASSPPPGRKETQYF. The CDR3 DNA sequence: TGTGCCAGCAGTCCCCCACCGGGGCGGAAAGAGACCCAGTACTTC. This chain joins TRBV6-2 or TRBV6-3 and TRBJ2-5; perhaps D is TRBD1 or TRBD2 (5 bases each). CDR1 is MNHEY and CDR2 is SVGEGT in the germline V gene. The V end was cut by 5 bases, the J end by 3 bases, with 16 bases between. The CDR3 is made up of 15 amino acids.

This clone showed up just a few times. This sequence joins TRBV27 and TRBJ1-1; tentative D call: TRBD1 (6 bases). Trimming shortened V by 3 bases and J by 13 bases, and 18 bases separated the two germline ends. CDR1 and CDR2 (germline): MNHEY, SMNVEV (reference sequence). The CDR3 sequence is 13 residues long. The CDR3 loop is CASSLQGPSVGFF. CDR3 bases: TGTGCCAGCAGTTTGCAGGGGCCCTCCGTTGGTTTCTTT.

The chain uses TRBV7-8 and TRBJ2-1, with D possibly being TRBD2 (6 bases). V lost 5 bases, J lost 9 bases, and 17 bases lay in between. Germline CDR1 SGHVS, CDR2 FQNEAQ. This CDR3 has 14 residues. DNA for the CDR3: TGTGCCAGCAGCACGGGACTGTTTGAGAGTGAGCAGTTCTTC. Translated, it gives CASSTGLFESEQFF.

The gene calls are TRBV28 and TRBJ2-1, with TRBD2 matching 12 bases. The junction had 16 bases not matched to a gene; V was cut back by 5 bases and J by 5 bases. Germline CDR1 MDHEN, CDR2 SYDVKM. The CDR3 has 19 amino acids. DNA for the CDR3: TGTGCCAGCAGTCTAGTAATCAGCCCTAGCGGGGGGGCTCACAATGAGCAGTTCTTC. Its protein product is CASSLVISPSGGAHNEQFF.

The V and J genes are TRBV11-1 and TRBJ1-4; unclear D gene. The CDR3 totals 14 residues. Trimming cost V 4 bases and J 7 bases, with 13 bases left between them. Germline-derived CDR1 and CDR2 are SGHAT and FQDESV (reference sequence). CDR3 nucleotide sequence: TGTGCCAGCAGCTCGGACCTCATGCGTGAAAAACTGTTTTTT. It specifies CASSSDLMREKLFF.

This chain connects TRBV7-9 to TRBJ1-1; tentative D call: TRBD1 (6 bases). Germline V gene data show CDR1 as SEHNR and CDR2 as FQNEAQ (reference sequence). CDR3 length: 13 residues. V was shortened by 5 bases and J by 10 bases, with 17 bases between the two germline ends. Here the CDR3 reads CASSPPQGRGAFF. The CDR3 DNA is TGTGCCAGCAGCCCTCCACAGGGTCGGGGAGCTTTCTTT. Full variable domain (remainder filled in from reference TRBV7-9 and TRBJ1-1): DTGVSQNPRHKITKRGQNVTFRCDPISEHNRLYWYRQTLGQGPEFLTYFQNEAQLEKSRLLSDRFSAERPKGSFSTLEIQRTEQGDSAMYLCASSPPQGRGAFFGQGTRLTVV.

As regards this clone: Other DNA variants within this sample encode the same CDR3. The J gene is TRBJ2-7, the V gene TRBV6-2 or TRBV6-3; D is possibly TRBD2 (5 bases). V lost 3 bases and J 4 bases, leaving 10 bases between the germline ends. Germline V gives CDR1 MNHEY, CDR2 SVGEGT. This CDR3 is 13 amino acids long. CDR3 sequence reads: CASSYLGLYEQYF. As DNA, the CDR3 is TGTGCCAGCAGTTATTTAGGACTGTACGAGCAGTACTTC.

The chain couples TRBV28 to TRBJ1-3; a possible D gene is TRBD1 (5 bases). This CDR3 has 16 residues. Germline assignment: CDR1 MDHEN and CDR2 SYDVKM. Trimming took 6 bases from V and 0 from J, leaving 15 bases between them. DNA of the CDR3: TGTGCCAGCAGCCCGACTGACAGCCACTCTGGAAACACCATATATTTT. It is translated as CASSPTDSHSGNTIYF.

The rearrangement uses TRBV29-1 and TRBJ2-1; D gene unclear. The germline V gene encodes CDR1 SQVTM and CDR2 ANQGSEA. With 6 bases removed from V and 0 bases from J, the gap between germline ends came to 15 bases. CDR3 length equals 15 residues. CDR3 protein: CSVSTPPSSYNEQFF. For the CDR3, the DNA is TGCAGCGTATCGACTCCCCCGAGCTCCTACAATGAGCAGTTCTTC.

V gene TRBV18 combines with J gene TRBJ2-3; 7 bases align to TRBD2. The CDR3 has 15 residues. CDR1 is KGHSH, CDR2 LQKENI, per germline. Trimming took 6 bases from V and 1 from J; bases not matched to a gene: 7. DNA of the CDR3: TGTGCCAGCTCGGAACTAGCGTCGCGCACAGATACGCAGTATTTT. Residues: CASSELASRTDTQYF.

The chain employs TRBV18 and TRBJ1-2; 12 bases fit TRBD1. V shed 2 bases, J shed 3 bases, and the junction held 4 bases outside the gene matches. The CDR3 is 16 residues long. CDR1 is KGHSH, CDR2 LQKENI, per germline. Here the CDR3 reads CASSPGTGGGDYGYTF. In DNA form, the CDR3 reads TGTGCCAGCTCACCAGGGACAGGGGGCGGTGACTATGGCTACACCTTC. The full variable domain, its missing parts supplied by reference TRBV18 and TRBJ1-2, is NAGVMQNPRHLVRRRGQEARLRCSPMKGHSHVYWYRQLPEEGLKFMVYLQKENIIDESGMPKERFSAEFPKEGPSILRIQQVVRGDSAAYFCASSPGTGGGDYGYTFGSGTRLTVV.

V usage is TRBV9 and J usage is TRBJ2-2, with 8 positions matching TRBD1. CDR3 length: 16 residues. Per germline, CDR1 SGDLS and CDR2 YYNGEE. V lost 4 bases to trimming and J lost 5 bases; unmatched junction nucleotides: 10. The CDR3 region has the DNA TGTGCCAGCAGCCCAAAAGAACAGGGGGTGACCGGGGAGCTGTTTTTT. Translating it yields CASSPKEQGVTGELFF. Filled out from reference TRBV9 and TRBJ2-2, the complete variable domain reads DSGVTQTPKHLITATGQRVTLRCSPRSGDLSVYWYQQSLDQGLQFLIQYYNGEERAKGNILERFSAQQFPDLHSELNLSSLELGDSALYFCASSPKEQGVTGELFFGEGSRLTVL.

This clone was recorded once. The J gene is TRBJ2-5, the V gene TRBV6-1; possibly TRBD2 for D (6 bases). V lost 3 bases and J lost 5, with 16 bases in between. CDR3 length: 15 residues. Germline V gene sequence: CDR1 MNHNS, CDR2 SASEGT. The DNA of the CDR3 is TGTGCCAGCAGTGATTTACTAGCCAGCAGGGAGACCCAGTACTTC. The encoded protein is CASSDLLASRETQYF.

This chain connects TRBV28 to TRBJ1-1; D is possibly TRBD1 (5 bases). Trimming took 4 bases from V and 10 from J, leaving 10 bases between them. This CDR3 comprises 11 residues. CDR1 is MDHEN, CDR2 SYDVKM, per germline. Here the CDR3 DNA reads TGTGCCAGCAGTTATGGGGACGGAGCTTTCTTT. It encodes CASSYGDGAFF.

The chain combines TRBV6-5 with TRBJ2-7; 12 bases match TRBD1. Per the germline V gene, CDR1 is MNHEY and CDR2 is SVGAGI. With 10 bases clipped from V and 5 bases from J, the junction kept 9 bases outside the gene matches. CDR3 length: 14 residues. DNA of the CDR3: TGTGCCACCAATACGGGGACAGGGGGCCACGAGCAGTACTTC. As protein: CATNTGTGGHEQYF.

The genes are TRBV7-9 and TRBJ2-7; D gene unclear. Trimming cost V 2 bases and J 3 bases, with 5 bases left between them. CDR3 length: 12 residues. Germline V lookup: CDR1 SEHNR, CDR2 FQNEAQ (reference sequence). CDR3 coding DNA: TGTGCCAGCAGCTTAAGTGTCTACGAGCAGTACTTC. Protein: CASSLSVYEQYF.

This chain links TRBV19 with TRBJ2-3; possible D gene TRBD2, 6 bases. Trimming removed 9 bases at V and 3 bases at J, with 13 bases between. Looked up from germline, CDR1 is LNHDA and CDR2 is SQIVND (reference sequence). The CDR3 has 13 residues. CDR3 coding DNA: TGTGCCAGCGCGACGCGGGATACAGATACGCAGTATTTT. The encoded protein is CASATRDTDTQYF.

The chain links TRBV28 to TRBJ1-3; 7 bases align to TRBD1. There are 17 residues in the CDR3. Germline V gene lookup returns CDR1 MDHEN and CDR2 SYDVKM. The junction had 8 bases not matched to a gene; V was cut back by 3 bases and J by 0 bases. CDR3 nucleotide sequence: TGTGCCAGCAGTTTGGACAGGTGGGGCTACTCTGGAAACACCATATATTTT. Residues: CASSLDRWGYSGNTIYF.

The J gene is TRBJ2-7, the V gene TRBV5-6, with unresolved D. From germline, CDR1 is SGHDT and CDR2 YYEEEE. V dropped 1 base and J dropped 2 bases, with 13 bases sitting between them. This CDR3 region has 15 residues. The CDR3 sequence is CASSLSMNVAYEQYF. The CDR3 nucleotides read TGTGCCAGCAGCTTGAGTATGAACGTAGCCTACGAGCAGTACTTC.

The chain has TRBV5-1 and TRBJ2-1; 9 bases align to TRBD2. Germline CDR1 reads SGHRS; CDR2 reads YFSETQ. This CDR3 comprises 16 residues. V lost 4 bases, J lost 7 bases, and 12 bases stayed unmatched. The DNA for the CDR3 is TGCGCCAGCAGCCCCCTTAGAGCGGGGGGAAGAAATGAGCAGTTCTTC. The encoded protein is CASSPLRAGGRNEQFF.

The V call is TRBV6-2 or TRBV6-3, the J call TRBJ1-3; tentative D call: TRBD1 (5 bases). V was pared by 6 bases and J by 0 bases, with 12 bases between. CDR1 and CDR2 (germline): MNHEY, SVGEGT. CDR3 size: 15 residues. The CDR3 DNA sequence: TGTGCCAGCAGCCCTGGGGCCTACTCTGGAAACACCATATATTTT. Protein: CASSPGAYSGNTIYF.

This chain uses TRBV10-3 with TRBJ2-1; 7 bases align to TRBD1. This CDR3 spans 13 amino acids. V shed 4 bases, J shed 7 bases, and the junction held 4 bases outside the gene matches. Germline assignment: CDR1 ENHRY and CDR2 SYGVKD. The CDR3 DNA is TGTGCCATCAGTGGAGGACAGGCAAATGAGCAGTTCTTC. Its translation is CAISGGQANEQFF.

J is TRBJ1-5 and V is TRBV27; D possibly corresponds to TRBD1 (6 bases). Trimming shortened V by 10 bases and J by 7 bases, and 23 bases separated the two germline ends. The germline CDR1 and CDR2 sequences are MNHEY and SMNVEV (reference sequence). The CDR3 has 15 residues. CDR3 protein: CATSSGGAARQPQHF. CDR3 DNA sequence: TGTGCCACCAGCTCCGGGGGCGCCGCGCGCCAGCCCCAGCATTTT.